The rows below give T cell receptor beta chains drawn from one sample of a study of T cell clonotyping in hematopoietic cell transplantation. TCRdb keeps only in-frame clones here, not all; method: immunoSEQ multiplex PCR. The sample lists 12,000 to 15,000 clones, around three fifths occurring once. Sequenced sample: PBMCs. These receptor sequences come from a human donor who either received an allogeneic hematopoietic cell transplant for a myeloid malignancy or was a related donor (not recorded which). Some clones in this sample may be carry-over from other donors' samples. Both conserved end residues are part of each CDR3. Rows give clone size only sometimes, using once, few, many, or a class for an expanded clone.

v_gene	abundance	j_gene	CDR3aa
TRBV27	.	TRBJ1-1	CASSLSWGNTEAFF
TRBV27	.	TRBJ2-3	CASSLISTDTQYF
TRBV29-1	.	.	CSVENRDRAYEQYF
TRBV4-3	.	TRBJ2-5	CASSQGLAGDQETQYF
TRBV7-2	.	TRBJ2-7	CASSLDRGSSYEQYF
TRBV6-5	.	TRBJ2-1	CASSHTLAYEQFF
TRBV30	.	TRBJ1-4	CAWGENEKLFF
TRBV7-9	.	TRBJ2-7	CASSALTGASAYEQYF
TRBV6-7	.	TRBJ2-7	CASSNRVADQYF
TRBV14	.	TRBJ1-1	CASSQGRDRRGAFF
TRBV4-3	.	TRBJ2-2	CASSHLTAGGTGELFF
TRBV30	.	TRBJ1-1	CAWSVRGNTEAFF
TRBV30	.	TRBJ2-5	CAWSVQEGAWETQYF
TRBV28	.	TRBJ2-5	CASSLGGKETQYF
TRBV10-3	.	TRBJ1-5	CASGGPNQPQHF
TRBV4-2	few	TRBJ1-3	CASSQESFRTGSGNTIYF
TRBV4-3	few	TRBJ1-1	CASSQDRSGYEAFF
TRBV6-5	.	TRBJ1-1	CASRMNTEAFF
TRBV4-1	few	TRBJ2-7	CASSQVPGTPYEQYF
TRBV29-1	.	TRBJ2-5	CSVEDLLAGVEYQETQYF
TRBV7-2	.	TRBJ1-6	CASSLAEGGLGNSPLHF
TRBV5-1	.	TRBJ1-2	CASSLQGNLYYGYTF
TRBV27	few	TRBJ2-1	CASSLGGREQFF
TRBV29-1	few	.	CSVEKGTTYEQYF
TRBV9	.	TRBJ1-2	CASSGGTENYGYTF
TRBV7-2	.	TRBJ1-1	CASSLGVSNRGTEAFF
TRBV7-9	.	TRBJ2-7	CASSPTVWYEQYF
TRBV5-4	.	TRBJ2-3	CASSLAGSAGDTQYF
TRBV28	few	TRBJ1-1	CASSLQGVAFF
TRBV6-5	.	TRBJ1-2	CASSQLRYYGYTF
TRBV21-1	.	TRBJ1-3	CASSKEDKGYAGNTIYF
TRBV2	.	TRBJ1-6	CASRPDGHSPLHF
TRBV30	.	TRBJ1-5	CAWEQGMEQPQHF
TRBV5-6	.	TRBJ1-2	CASSLDRAVSGYTF
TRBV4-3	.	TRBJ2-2	CASSPLAGGWELFF
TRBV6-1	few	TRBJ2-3	CASRDRVSDTQYF
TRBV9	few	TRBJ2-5	CASSVGDSSGETQYF
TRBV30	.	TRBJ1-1	CAWSVQLATEAFF
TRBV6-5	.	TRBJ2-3	CASRRSTDTQYF
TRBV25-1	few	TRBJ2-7	CASRVNYEQYF
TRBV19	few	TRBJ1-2	CASSVSGTATPNYGYTF
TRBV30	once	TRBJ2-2	CAWKGGSGTGELFF